Each of the 10 T cell receptor beta chains below was sequenced from the same sample in a study of shared clonotypes between healthy human individuals. Using immunoSEQ multiplex PCR, the repertoire was profiled, and TCRdb retains in-frame clones only, with some absent. The sample lists approximately 840,000 clones, roughly 96% occurring once. As defined, naive CD8 cells were CD45RO-negative and positively selected for CCR7, with terminally differentiated effector memory CD45RA+ cells excluded. Sequencing input: naive CD8+ T cells sorted from blood. Receptor source: a young man in good health.

This chain uses TRBV19 with TRBJ2-7; D is undetermined. The CDR3 length is 13 residues. CDR1 is LNHDA and CDR2 is SQIVND in the germline V gene (reference sequence). The V gene lost 10 bases and the J gene lost 1 base, with 14 bases spanning the gap. CDR3 sequence reads: CATQDDLSYEQYF. Written as DNA, the CDR3 is TGTGCCACCCAGGACGACCTGTCCTACGAGCAGTACTTC. Full variable domain (remainder filled in from reference TRBV19 and TRBJ2-7): DGGITQSPKYLFRKEGQNVTLSCEQNLNHDAMYWYRQDPGQGLRLIYYSQIVNDFQKGDIAEGYSVSREKKESFPLTVTSAQKNPTAFYLCATQDDLSYEQYFGPGTRLTVT.

The chain is built from TRBV5-5 and TRBJ2-1; TRBD2 might be the D (6 bases). The CDR3 contains 15 residues. The germline V gene encodes CDR1 SGHKS and CDR2 YYEKEE (reference sequence). V lost 4 bases to trimming and J lost 0 bases, with 11 bases between them. Here the CDR3 reads CASSPGLPSYNEQFF. CDR3 in DNA: TGTGCCAGCAGCCCGGGACTGCCCTCCTACAATGAGCAGTTCTTC.

J is TRBJ1-1 and V is TRBV4-3; D is unclear. V lost 0 bases and J lost 1, with 12 bases in between. This CDR3 is 16 amino acids long. Germline V gene data show CDR1 as LGHNA and CDR2 as YSLEER. CDR3 DNA sequence: TGCGCCAGCAGCCAAGATCTATTAGGCGCGAACACTGAAGCTTTCTTT. It codes for CASSQDLLGANTEAFF.

With respect to this clone: Within the sample, other DNA sequences also encode this same CDR3. This chain connects TRBV10-2 to TRBJ1-5; D gene unclear. The V gene's germline CDR1 is WSHSY and CDR2 SAAADI. The CDR3 extends over 16 amino acids. Trimming took 0 bases from V and 0 from J, leaving 9 bases between them. This chain's CDR3 is CASSESPGNSNQPQHF. CDR3 nucleotide sequence: TGCGCCAGCAGTGAGTCGCCGGGGAATAGCAATCAGCCCCAGCATTTT.

The DNA for the CDR3 is TGTGCCAGCAGCTTAGTGGACTACACCACCACCGGGGAGCTGTTTTTT. Translated, it gives CASSLVDYTTTGELFF. The chain joins TRBV7-2 to TRBJ2-2, with TRBD2 as a possible D gene (6 bases). The germline V gene has CDR1 SGHTA and CDR2 FQGNSA. CDR3 length: 16 amino acids. The ends were cut back, 1 base at V and 4 bases at J, with 13 bases in the middle.

V and J are TRBV29-1 and TRBJ2-7; 7 positions match TRBD1. CDR1 is SQVTM, CDR2 ANQGSEA, per germline. V lost 7 bases to trimming and J lost 0 bases; unmatched junction nucleotides: 6. The CDR3 length is 13 residues. This chain's CDR3 is CSAQGESSYEQYF. The CDR3 DNA reads TGCAGCGCCCAGGGGGAGAGCTCCTACGAGCAGTACTTC.

The V and J genes are TRBV27 and TRBJ1-2; D remains unclear. Germline assignment: CDR1 MNHEY and CDR2 SMNVEV (reference sequence). The CDR3 is 15 amino acids. The germline V and J ends were trimmed by 10 bases and 2 bases, with 20 bases remaining between them. The CDR3 nucleotides are TGTGCCACCCTACAAGAGCCCCGGGCGAACTATGGCTACACCTTC. It is translated as CATLQEPRANYGYTF.

The genes are TRBV15 and TRBJ1-5; D remains ambiguous. CDR1 LNHNV and CDR2 YYDKDF come from the germline V gene (reference sequence). Deletions cut 0 bases from V and 2 bases from J, with 8 bases between. This CDR3 has 15 residues. The CDR3 coding sequence is TGTGCCACCAGCAGAGAGTTTTCGGGCAATCAGCCCCAGCATTTT. Its translation: CATSREFSGNQPQHF.

The CDR3 region is CASSQLTGTKRSYEQYF. The DNA for the CDR3 is TGTGCCAGCAGCCAACTCACCGGGACCAAACGGTCCTACGAGCAGTACTTC. The chain combines TRBV7-8 with TRBJ2-7; D may match TRBD1 or TRBD2 (5 bases each). V was shortened by 5 bases and J by 1 base, with 21 bases between the two germline ends. In germline, CDR1 is SGHVS, CDR2 FQNEAQ. The CDR3 is 17 amino acids.

In DNA form, the CDR3 reads TGTGCCAGCAGCGCCGGGTCGGGCGGGGAGCTGTTTTTT. This encodes CASSAGSGGELFF. This rearrangement joins TRBV11-3 to TRBJ2-2; D gene unclear. V lost 5 bases, J lost 7 bases, and 11 bases lay in between. This CDR3 has 13 amino acids. The germline CDR1 and CDR2 sequences are SGHNT and YENEEA.